Shown below are 23 T cell receptor beta chains from a single sample sequenced in a study of T cell repertoires in cytomegalovirus infection. Via MiXCR, TCRdb re-called the reads, giving one row per CDR3 protein. The sample holds about 110,000 distinct CDR3 sequences, less than 30% seen once. The antigens for these receptors are not known. Here the sequenced sample was CD8+ T cells from cultured PBMCs, taken from culture after CMV antigen stimulation. These TCRs come from a human donor in good health (CMV status not recorded). Some clones in this sample may be carry-over from other donors' samples.

V gene TRBV4-1 combines with J gene TRBJ1-1; no clear D. CDR1 is MGHRA, CDR2 YSYEKL, per germline. The ends were cut back, 3 bases at V and 0 bases at J, with 20 bases in the middle. This CDR3 is 18 amino acids long. CDR3 region: CASSHGEEDTALNTEAFF. The CDR3 DNA sequence: TGCGCCAGCAGCCACGGGGAAGAGGATACAGCCTTGAACACTGAAGCTTTCTTT.

Concerning this clonotype: An end of the junction differs from the germline gene, which may be a read error. The rearrangement uses TRBV4-1 and TRBJ2-1; 10 nucleotides line up with TRBD2. CDR3 length equals 15 residues. Germline V gene lookup returns CDR1 MGHRA and CDR2 YSYEKL. In nucleotides, the CDR3 is TGCGCCAGCTGCCAGAGCGGGGGGGCCCACAATGAGCAGTTCTTC. It codes for CASCQSGGAHNEQFF.

The chain carries TRBV19 and TRBJ2-1; 11 bases align to TRBD2. Germline CDR1 and CDR2: LNHDA and SQIVND (reference sequence). The junction had 5 bases not matched to a gene; V was cut back by 6 bases and J by 4 bases. The CDR3 extends over 15 amino acids. The CDR3 protein is CASSTGTSGYNEQFF. The CDR3 coding sequence is TGTGCCAGTAGCACCGGGACTAGCGGATACAATGAGCAGTTCTTC.

The CDR3 coding sequence is TGTGCCAGCACCCCGACCGACCAAGAGACCCAGTACTTC. It encodes CASTPTDQETQYF. The rearrangement joins TRBV2 to TRBJ2-5; D unclear. The V end was cut by 7 bases, the J end by 0 bases, with 9 bases between. Germline V lookup: CDR1 SNHLY, CDR2 FYNNEI. The CDR3 length is 13 residues.

This chain uses TRBV19 with TRBJ2-3; no clear D. Per the germline V gene, CDR1 is LNHDA and CDR2 is SQIVND (reference sequence). Trimming removed 1 base at V and 4 bases at J, with 6 bases between. CDR3 length equals 13 residues. The CDR3 DNA sequence: TGTGCCAGTAGTATAGCCGGATCAGATACGCAGTATTTT. Encoded protein: CASSIAGSDTQYF.

This clonotype was counted between two and nine times. The rearrangement joins TRBV12-3 or TRBV12-4 to TRBJ1-1; the D is unclear. The CDR3 spans 13 residues. Trimming cost V 8 bases and J 3 bases, with 13 bases left between them. CDR3 nucleotide sequence: TGTGCCAGCGGCGGTGGGGAGGACACTGAAGCTTTCTTT. It specifies CASGGGEDTEAFF.

Comments on this clonotype: At one of its ends the junction is not consistent with the germline gene, which may arise from a read error. This chain joins TRBV12-3 or TRBV12-4 and TRBJ1-1; the D is unclear. This CDR3 is 15 amino acids long. This CDR3 is CASSPPLPVNTQAFF. As DNA, the CDR3 is TGTGCCAGCAGTCCCCCCCTCCCCGTGAACACTCAAGCTTTCTTT.

The chain employs TRBV27 and TRBJ1-1; D ambiguous. V lost 2 bases, J lost 0 bases, and 7 bases lay in between. The CDR3 spans 14 residues. Germline V gene lookup returns CDR1 MNHEY and CDR2 SMNVEV (reference sequence). Here the CDR3 reads CASSLQALNTEAFF. CDR3 DNA: TGTGCCAGCAGTTTACAGGCCCTGAACACTGAAGCTTTCTTT.

This clonotype was counted many times. The gene calls are TRBV19 and TRBJ2-1; no reliable D call. The ends were cut back, 1 base at V and 0 bases at J, with 10 bases in the middle. CDR3 length: 16 residues. Per the germline V gene, CDR1 is LNHDA and CDR2 is SQIVND (reference sequence). The CDR3 reads CASSIVPGSSYNEQFF. The CDR3 bases are TGTGCCAGTAGTATAGTCCCCGGAAGCTCCTACAATGAGCAGTTCTTC. The entire variable domain, with the rest obtained from reference TRBV19 and TRBJ2-1, is as follows: DGGITQSPKYLFRKEGQNVTLSCEQNLNHDAMYWYRQDPGQGLRLIYYSQIVNDFQKGDIAEGYSVSREKKESFPLTVTSAQKNPTAFYLCASSIVPGSSYNEQFFGPGTRLTVL.

This clonotype was counted between two and nine times. The chain recombines TRBV12-5 with TRBJ2-7; no clear D. Trimming left V 0 bases short and J 1 base short, with 10 bases between. Germline loops: CDR1 LGHNT, CDR2 FRNRAP. The length of the CDR3 is 15 residues. The CDR3 region has the DNA TGTGCTAGTGGTTTGGTACAACCGGGTTCCTACGAGCAGTACTTC. It codes for CASGLVQPGSYEQYF.

The V gene is TRBV19, the J gene TRBJ2-1; 7 bases fit TRBD1. The CDR3 contains 15 residues. Germline CDR1 LNHDA, CDR2 SQIVND (reference sequence). After removal of 1 base from V and 4 bases from J, the junction contained 4 bases not matched to a gene. The CDR3 nucleotides are TGTGCCAGTAGTATAGGAGGGGGCGAATACAATGAGCAGTTCTTC. As protein: CASSIGGGEYNEQFF.

There are many counts of this clonotype. The V and J genes are TRBV11-2 and TRBJ2-5, with D possibly matching TRBD2 (6 bases). The CDR3 spans 14 residues. V dropped 0 bases and J dropped 5 bases, with 10 bases sitting between them. CDR1 SGHAT and CDR2 FQNNGV come from the germline V gene. CDR3: CASSLDGGSETQYF. In DNA form, the CDR3 reads TGTGCCAGCAGCTTAGATGGGGGGTCGGAGACCCAGTACTTC.

The chain links TRBV24-1 to TRBJ2-3; D might be TRBD2 (5 bases). With 4 bases removed from V and 4 bases from J, the gap between germline ends came to 17 bases. Germline V gives CDR1 KGHDR, CDR2 SFDVKD. This CDR3 comprises 16 residues. This CDR3 is CATSDPDTFGADTQYF. The CDR3 nucleotides read TGTGCCACCAGTGACCCAGACACCTTCGGGGCAGATACGCAGTATTTT.

This sequence joins TRBV12-3 or TRBV12-4 and TRBJ2-2, with 12 bases that match TRBD2. The CDR3 extends over 16 amino acids. Trimming removed 3 bases from V and 4 bases from J; junction bases left unmatched: 3. The CDR3 nucleotides are TGTGCCAGCAGTTTCCTAGCGGGGGGGGGCACCGGGGAGCTGTTTTTT. It encodes CASSFLAGGGTGELFF.

A few counts support this clonotype. CDR3 sequence: CASTPIPGRKLDTQYF. CDR3 in DNA: TGTGCCAGCACCCCCATCCCCGGCCGAAAACTAGATACGCAGTATTTT. V and J are TRBV27 and TRBJ2-3; D is uncertain. V was shortened by 7 bases and J by 5 bases, with 22 bases between the two germline ends. CDR1 is MNHEY, CDR2 SMNVEV, per germline (reference sequence). This CDR3 is 16 amino acids long.

Many counts were recorded for this clonotype. The rearrangement links TRBV7-2 to TRBJ2-5; D assignment may be TRBD1 or TRBD2 (5 bases each). The ends were cut back, 3 bases at V and 3 bases at J, with 11 bases in the middle. This CDR3 has 14 amino acids. Per the germline V gene, CDR1 is SGHTA and CDR2 is FQGNSA. The CDR3 loop is CASSFVMGEETQYF. The CDR3 coding sequence is TGTGCCAGCAGCTTCGTGATGGGGGAAGAGACCCAGTACTTC.

The chain combines TRBV4-1 with TRBJ2-3; 11 bases are a match to TRBD2. The germline CDR1 and CDR2 sequences are MGHRA and YSYEKL. The CDR3 consists of 17 residues. V lost 1 base and J lost 2; bases outside the gene matches: 5. The CDR3, as DNA: TGCGCCAGCAGCCAAGTCGGACTAGCGGGTGCCACAGATACGCAGTATTTT. Translation gives CASSQVGLAGATDTQYF.

This chain connects TRBV27 to TRBJ1-2; D is possibly TRBD1 (5 bases). The germline V and J ends were trimmed by 5 bases and 0 bases, with 16 bases remaining between them. Germline CDR1 reads MNHEY; CDR2 reads SMNVEV (reference sequence). The CDR3 consists of 16 residues. The CDR3 region is CASSDRPGTPNYGYTF. CDR3 DNA: TGTGCCAGCAGTGATCGACCCGGGACGCCTAACTATGGCTACACCTTC.

The V and J genes are TRBV20-1 and TRBJ2-1, with 8 positions matching TRBD1. CDR3 size: 16 residues. V was pared by 3 bases and J by 8 bases, with 15 bases of the junction left unmatched. Germline CDR1 is DFQATT and CDR2 is SNEGSKA (reference sequence). CDR3 DNA sequence: TGCAGTGCTAGGCCGAACGGACAGGGAGTAATCGATGAGCAGTTCTTC. Protein: CSARPNGQGVIDEQFF.

The CDR3 reads CASSLEGGRQYF. The CDR3 nucleotides read TGTGCCAGCAGCTTAGAAGGGGGCCGCCAGTACTTC. This sequence joins TRBV7-9 and TRBJ2-7; 7 positions agree with TRBD1. The CDR3 runs 12 residues. Trimming at V came to 1 base and at J to 10 bases, leaving 4 bases not matched to a gene. Germline CDR1 SEHNR, CDR2 FQNEAQ (reference sequence).

The J gene is TRBJ1-1, the V gene TRBV6-2 or TRBV6-3; 9 bases are a match to TRBD1. Trimming cost V 2 bases and J 1 base; bases outside gene matches: 8. The CDR3 covers 17 residues. The germline gives CDR1 MNHEY, CDR2 SVGEGT. The CDR3, as DNA: TGTGCCAGCAGTTACGAAGGGACAGGGACACCGAACACTGAAGCTTTCTTT. Translating gives CASSYEGTGTPNTEAFF.

The chain combines TRBV20-1 with TRBJ1-1; tentative D call: TRBD1 (5 bases). Germline-derived CDR1 and CDR2 are DFQATT and SNEGSKA (reference sequence). The V and J ends lost 3 bases and 5 bases respectively, with 19 bases between them. The CDR3 contains 15 residues. Written as DNA, the CDR3 is TGCAGTGCTAGGAGTCGGGGCCACCCCGGGACTGAAGCTTTCTTT. It codes for CSARSRGHPGTEAFF.

The chain is built from TRBV2 and TRBJ2-7; no clear D. The CDR3 has 11 residues. Germline V gene data show CDR1 as SNHLY and CDR2 as FYNNEI. V gave up 3 bases and J gave up 4 bases, with 4 bases separating them. In DNA, the CDR3 is TGTGCCAGCAGTGACGTATACGAGCAGTACTTC. Residues: CASSDVYEQYF. Full variable domain (missing parts from reference TRBV2 and TRBJ2-7): EPEVTQTPSHQVTQMGQEVILRCVPISNHLYFYWYRQILGQKVEFLVSFYNNEISEKSEIFDDQFSVERPDGSNFTLKIRSTKLEDSAMYFCASSDVYEQYFGPGTRLTVT.